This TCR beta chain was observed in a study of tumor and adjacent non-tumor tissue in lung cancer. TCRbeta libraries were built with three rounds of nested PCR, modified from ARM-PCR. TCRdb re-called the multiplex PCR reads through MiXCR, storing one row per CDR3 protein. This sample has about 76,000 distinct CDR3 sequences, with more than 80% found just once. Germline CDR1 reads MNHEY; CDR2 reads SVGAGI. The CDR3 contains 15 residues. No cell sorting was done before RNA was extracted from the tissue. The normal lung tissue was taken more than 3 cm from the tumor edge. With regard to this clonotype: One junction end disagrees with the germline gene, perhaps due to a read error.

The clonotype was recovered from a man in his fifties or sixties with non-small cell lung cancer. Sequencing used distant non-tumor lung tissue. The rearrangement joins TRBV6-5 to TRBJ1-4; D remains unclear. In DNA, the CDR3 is TGTGCTAGCAGTTACACAGCCGGGCCAAATGAAAAACTGTTTTTT. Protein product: CASSYTAGPNEKLFF.